The rows below give T cell receptor beta chains drawn from one sample of a study of CD8 T cells in ankylosing spondylitis. MiXCR was run by TCRdb on the 5' RACE reads, yielding one entry per CDR3 protein. The sample contains about 800,000 distinct CDR3 sequences, 10% to 15% of which appear only once. Sequencing was done on a sample of blood, either unsorted or a sorted T cell fraction (not recorded which). These receptors all stem from a male donor with ankylosing spondylitis. The CDR3 runs from the conserved cysteine through the conserved F or W. A D gene is named only where the DNA matches it firmly. Rows give clone size only sometimes, using once, few, many, or a class for an expanded clone.

D: -; size: -; V: TRBV20-1; J: TRBJ2-3; CDR3: CSARDPRGSPDTQYF; DNA: TGCAGTGCTAGAGATCCCCGAGGGTCCCCAGATACGCAGTATTTT
D: TRBD2; size: -; V: TRBV20-1; J: TRBJ2-1; CDR3: CSAIGLAEYNEQFF; DNA: TGCAGTGCTATAGGACTAGCAGAATACAATGAGCAGTTCTTC
D: -; size: -; V: TRBV4-3; J: TRBJ1-2; CDR3: CASSQESATDYGYTF; DNA: TGCGCCAGCAGCCAAGAAAGCGCAACGGACTATGGCTACACCTTC
D: TRBD2; size: many; V: TRBV4-3; J: TRBJ2-1; CDR3: CASSQLAVAGYNEQFF; DNA: TGCGCCAGCAGCCAATTGGCGGTAGCGGGGTACAATGAGCAGTTCTTC
D: -; size: few; V: TRBV27; J: TRBJ1-2; CDR3: CASKGHNYGYTF; DNA: TGTGCCAGCAAGGGTCACAACTATGGCTACACCTTC
D: TRBD1; size: -; V: TRBV7-2; J: TRBJ2-7; CDR3: CASSLGTGIIGEQYF; DNA: TGTGCCAGCAGCTTAGGGACAGGGATAATAGGCGAGCAGTACTTC
D: -; size: -; V: TRBV6-5; J: TRBJ1-4; CDR3: CASSYQGTNEKLFF; DNA: TGTGCCAGCAGTTACCAGGGGACTAATGAAAAACTGTTTTTT
D: -; size: -; V: TRBV18; J: TRBJ1-4; CDR3: CASSPPEGRTNEKLFF; DNA: TGTGCCAGCTCACCACCGGAAGGCCGGACTAATGAAAAACTGTTTTTT
D: -; size: -; V: TRBV7-3; J: TRBJ2-7; CDR3: CASSSGASGAYEQYF; DNA: TGTGCCAGCAGCTCAGGTGCGTCTGGGGCCTACGAGCAGTACTTC
D: -; size: few; V: TRBV6-6; J: TRBJ1-1; CDR3: CASCIMNTEAFF; DNA: TGTGCCAGCTGCATCATGAACACTGAAGCTTTCTTT
D: -; size: -; V: TRBV7-2; J: TRBJ2-3; CDR3: CASSLAGSETDTQYF; DNA: TGTGCCAGCAGCTTAGCGGGGTCAGAAACAGATACGCAGTATTTT
D: -; size: -; V: TRBV28; J: TRBJ1-5; CDR3: CASRRVRGDQPQHF; DNA: TGTGCCAGCAGACGGGTGAGGGGCGACCAGCCCCAGCATTTT
D: -; size: -; V: TRBV6-1; J: TRBJ2-7; CDR3: CASRTSAVSYEQYF; DNA: TGTGCCAGCAGAACCTCGGCTGTCTCCTACGAGCAGTACTTC
D: TRBD2; size: few; V: TRBV20-1; J: TRBJ2-7; CDR3: CSARKRLAGNEQYF; DNA: TGCAGTGCTAGGAAGAGACTAGCGGGCAACGAGCAGTACTTC
D: TRBD2; size: few; V: TRBV7-2; J: TRBJ2-7; CDR3: CASTTPAAGGEQYF; DNA: TGTGCCAGCACCACTCCCGCAGCGGGAGGTGAGCAGTACTTC
D: -; size: few; V: TRBV5-1; J: TRBJ2-7; CDR3: CASSWTSGYEQYF; DNA: TGCGCCAGCAGCTGGACGTCAGGCTACGAGCAGTACTTC
D: -; size: -; V: TRBV24-1; J: TRBJ1-1; CDR3: CATSSPGNPEAFF; DNA: TGTGCCACCAGTTCCCCCGGGAACCCTGAAGCTTTCTTT
D: -; size: many; V: TRBV20-1; J: TRBJ2-7; CDR3: CSARWSYEQYF; DNA: TGCAGTGCTCGGTGGTCCTACGAGCAGTACTTC
D: TRBD1; size: -; V: TRBV12-3/TRBV12-4; J: TRBJ2-2; CDR3: CASSPTGITGELFF; DNA: TGTGCCAGCAGCCCGACAGGGATCACCGGGGAGCTGTTTTTT
D: TRBD1; size: few; V: TRBV7-2; J: TRBJ1-4; CDR3: CASSLGRGGLFF; DNA: TGTGCCAGCAGCTTAGGCAGGGGGGGACTGTTTTTT
D: TRBD2; size: few; V: TRBV11-2; J: TRBJ2-3; CDR3: CASSPGLAGDDTQYF; DNA: TGTGCCAGCAGCCCCGGACTAGCGGGAGACGATACGCAGTATTTT
D: -; size: -; V: TRBV29-1; J: TRBJ1-1; CDR3: CSVYRAGNTEAFF; DNA: TGCAGCGTTTACAGGGCTGGGAACACTGAAGCTTTCTTT
D: TRBD1; size: many; V: TRBV29-1; J: TRBJ2-3; CDR3: CSGTGTGGTQYF; DNA: TGCAGCGGCACCGGGACAGGGGGTACGCAGTATTTT
D: -; size: few; V: TRBV6-5; J: TRBJ1-2; CDR3: CASSQGWGGYTF; DNA: TGTGCCAGCAGTCAGGGTTGGGGGGGCTACACCTTC
D: TRBD1; size: -; V: TRBV6-2/TRBV6-3; J: TRBJ1-1; CDR3: CASSYSIRTGGGETEAFF; DNA: TGTGCCAGCAGTTACTCGATTCGGACAGGGGGAGGGGAGACTGAAGCTTTCTTT
D: -; size: few; V: TRBV27; J: TRBJ2-7; CDR3: CASSRPAIASYEQYF; DNA: TGTGCCAGCAGTCGCCCAGCGATCGCGTCCTACGAGCAGTACTTC
D: TRBD1; size: few; V: TRBV5-1; J: TRBJ1-2; CDR3: CASSSPGQGIRRYTF; DNA: TGCGCCAGCAGCTCTCCGGGACAGGGGATACGGCGCTACACCTTC
D: -; size: -; V: TRBV29-1; J: TRBJ1-6; CDR3: CSVSGAGMNSPLHF; DNA: TGCAGCGTTTCCGGGGCAGGCATGAATTCACCCCTCCACTTT
D: -; size: -; V: TRBV7-9; J: TRBJ2-1; CDR3: CASSPKGGGYNEQFF; DNA: TGTGCCAGCAGCCCGAAAGGTGGAGGGTACAATGAGCAGTTCTTC
D: TRBD1; size: few; V: TRBV20-1; J: TRBJ2-2; CDR3: CSAARGRGELFF; DNA: TGCAGTGCTGCAAGGGGGCGCGGGGAGCTGTTTTTT
D: TRBD2; size: few; V: TRBV5-8; J: TRBJ2-5; CDR3: CASSRGLAGTQETQYF; DNA: TGTGCCAGCAGCAGGGGACTAGCGGGGACCCAAGAGACCCAGTACTTC
D: -; size: -; V: TRBV4-3; J: TRBJ1-5; CDR3: CASSQDLGWNQPQHF; DNA: TGCGCCAGCAGCCAAGATCTCGGGTGGAATCAGCCCCAGCATTTT
D: TRBD1; size: many; V: TRBV7-2; J: TRBJ1-1; CDR3: CASSSQGAENTEAFF; DNA: TGTGCCAGCAGCTCGCAGGGGGCTGAGAACACTGAAGCTTTCTTT
D: TRBD2; size: -; V: TRBV6-2/TRBV6-3; J: TRBJ2-5; CDR3: CASKAGGSETQYF; DNA: TGTGCCAGCAAAGCGGGAGGGTCGGAGACCCAGTACTTC
D: TRBD1; size: -; V: TRBV5-1; J: TRBJ2-1; CDR3: CASSPRQGLYNEQFF; DNA: TGCGCCAGCAGCCCCCGACAGGGGCTATACAATGAGCAGTTCTTC
D: TRBD1; size: few; V: TRBV9; J: TRBJ1-4; CDR3: CASSVGLQGARKLFF; DNA: TGTGCCAGCAGCGTAGGTTTGCAGGGGGCGCGGAAACTGTTTTTT
D: -; size: few; V: TRBV20-1; J: TRBJ2-5; CDR3: CSAHKGRRQETQYF; DNA: TGCAGTGCGCACAAGGGACGCCGCCAAGAGACCCAGTACTTC
D: TRBD1; size: -; V: TRBV7-2; J: TRBJ2-7; CDR3: CASRGGTGVSYEQYF; DNA: TGTGCCAGCCGAGGAGGGACAGGGGTCTCCTACGAGCAGTACTTC
D: -; size: few; V: TRBV6-1; J: TRBJ2-7; CDR3: CASRRTTAGPYEQYF; DNA: TGTGCCAGCAGGCGGACTACCGCAGGACCCTACGAGCAGTACTTC
D: -; size: many; V: TRBV15; J: TRBJ1-2; CDR3: CATSRVSRLNYGYTF; DNA: TGTGCCACCAGCAGAGTATCCAGGCTGAACTATGGCTACACCTTC
D: -; size: -; V: TRBV7-2; J: TRBJ2-2; CDR3: CASSQVRHGELFF; DNA: TGTGCCAGCAGCCAAGTCCGGCACGGGGAGCTGTTTTTT
D: -; size: few; V: TRBV6-1; J: TRBJ1-5; CDR3: CASRRGPTEAQHF; DNA: TGTGCCAGCAGAAGGGGTCCCACTGAGGCCCAGCATTTT
D: -; size: few; V: TRBV20-1; J: TRBJ1-5; CDR3: CSARRGWENNQPQHF; DNA: TGCAGTGCTAGGCGGGGGTGGGAGAACAATCAGCCCCAGCATTTT
D: TRBD2; size: once; V: TRBV10-3; J: TRBJ2-1; CDR3: CAIRTSGSYEQFF; DNA: TGTGCCATCAGGACTAGCGGGAGCTATGAGCAGTTCTTC
D: -; size: many; V: TRBV5-1; J: TRBJ2-3; CDR3: CASSLAKSTDTQYF; DNA: TGCGCCAGCAGCTTGGCGAAATCCACAGATACGCAGTATTTT
D: TRBD2; size: -; V: TRBV11-2; J: TRBJ2-7; CDR3: CASSPPMGGGASSYEQYF; DNA: TGTGCCAGCAGCCCTCCAATGGGCGGGGGTGCGAGCTCCTACGAGCAGTACTTC
D: TRBD1; size: many; V: TRBV5-8; J: TRBJ2-5; CDR3: CASSLGGQGGQETQYF; DNA: TGTGCCAGCAGCTTGGGTGGACAGGGGGGACAAGAGACCCAGTACTTC
D: -; size: few; V: TRBV20-1; J: TRBJ1-4; CDR3: CSAERPATNEKLFF; DNA: TGCAGTGCCGAGCGGCCCGCAACTAATGAAAAACTGTTTTTT
D: -; size: -; V: TRBV28; J: TRBJ2-1; CDR3: CASSDLGVNYNEQFF; DNA: TGTGCCAGCAGCGATCTAGGGGTAAATTACAATGAGCAGTTCTTC
D: -; size: few; V: TRBV20-1; J: TRBJ2-1; CDR3: CSARDPGRLAQFF; DNA: TGCAGTGCTAGAGATCCGGGACGGCTCGCGCAGTTCTTC
D: -; size: -; V: TRBV5-1; J: TRBJ2-7; CDR3: CASSLDRAGPREQYF; DNA: TGCGCCAGCAGCTTGGATAGAGCGGGCCCCCGCGAGCAGTACTTC
D: -; size: -; V: TRBV12-3/TRBV12-4; J: TRBJ2-5; CDR3: CASSFLGGPQTQYF; DNA: TGTGCCAGCAGTTTCCTGGGGGGGCCACAGACCCAGTACTTC
D: TRBD2; size: -; V: TRBV20-1; J: TRBJ2-2; CDR3: CSARGGTSGYTGELFF; DNA: TGCAGTGCTAGAGGTGGGACTAGCGGTTACACCGGGGAGCTGTTTTTT
D: -; size: -; V: TRBV18; J: TRBJ2-1; CDR3: CASSGSVSIEQFF; DNA: TGTGCCAGCTCCGGGTCAGTAAGTATAGAGCAGTTCTTC
D: TRBD2; size: few; V: TRBV5-1; J: TRBJ2-7; CDR3: CASSFSGGSTYEQYF; DNA: TGCGCCAGCAGCTTTAGCGGGGGGTCGACCTACGAGCAGTACTTC
D: -; size: few; V: TRBV2; J: TRBJ1-5; CDR3: CASSARAGNQPQHF; DNA: TGTGCCAGCAGTGCCAGGGCTGGGAATCAGCCCCAGCATTTT